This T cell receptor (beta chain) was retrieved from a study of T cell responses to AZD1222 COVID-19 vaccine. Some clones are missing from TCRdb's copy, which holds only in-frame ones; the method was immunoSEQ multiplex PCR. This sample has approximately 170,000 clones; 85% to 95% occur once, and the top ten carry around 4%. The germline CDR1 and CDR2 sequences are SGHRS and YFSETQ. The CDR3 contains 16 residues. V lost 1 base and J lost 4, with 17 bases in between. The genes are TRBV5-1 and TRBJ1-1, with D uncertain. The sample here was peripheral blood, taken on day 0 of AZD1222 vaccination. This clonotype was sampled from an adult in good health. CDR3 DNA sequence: TGCGCCAGCAGCTTGCTCGGGTCCGGGTCGGGCACTGAAGCTTTCTTT. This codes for CASSLLGSGSGTEAFF. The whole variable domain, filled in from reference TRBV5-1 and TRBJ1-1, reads KAGVTQTPRYLIKTRGQQVTLSCSPISGHRSVSWYQQTPGQGLQFLFEYFSETQRNKGNFPGRFSGRQFSNSRSEMNVSTLELGDSALYLCASSLLGSGSGTEAFFGQGTRLTVV.